This T cell receptor beta chain is drawn from a study of post-analysis software for immune sequencing data. About the research overall: Patients had relapsing-remitting, secondary progressive or progressive-relapsing multiple sclerosis; some lacked subtype.

V was cut by 6 bases and J by 3 bases, with 9 bases left in between. Germline CDR1 reads LNHNV; CDR2 reads YYDKDF (reference sequence). The CDR3 extends over 13 amino acids. About this clonotype: Its antigen is undetermined.

Study findings and constraints: Patients had higher frequencies than controls of roughly 5 TRBV segments, including TRBV5-6, TRBV5-1 and TRBV20-1. Controls significantly exceeded multiple sclerosis patients in normalized Chao1 diversity.

TCR beta libraries were prepared from cDNA with unique molecular identifiers. cDNA molecules numbering 400,000 to 550,000 came from roughly 1.1 to 9.2 million T cells. TCRdb recomputed calls from the PCR reads with MiXCR, one row per CDR3 protein. The sample gives more than 450,000 distinct CDR3 sequences, roughly two fifths of which show up once; around 1.7% is in the top ten. Material: blood. This rearrangement joins TRBV15 to TRBJ2-1; D perhaps matches TRBD1 (5 bases). The receptor was derived from a girl between 5 and 17 years old with multiple sclerosis. The CDR3 nucleotides read TGTGCCACCAGGGACACCAACTACAATGAGCAGTTCTTC. Its protein is CATRDTNYNEQFF.